Here is one TCR beta chain with its context. The target antigen is unknown. The data were produced by immunoSEQ multiplex PCR, yet TCRdb's version contains in-frame clones alone and is incomplete. This sample has around 600,000 clones, with about 97% found just once. V dropped 8 bases and J dropped 4; count of bases not matched to a gene: 4. Germline values: CDR1 MGHRA, CDR2 YSYEKL. The CDR3 runs 13 residues. The data belong to a study of shared clonotypes between healthy human individuals. Study-wide findings and caveats: Clonotypes shared by all four donors outscored non-shared clonotypes in generation probability. Naive subsets tended to show greater estimated richness than memory subsets.

The rearrangement uses TRBV4-1 and TRBJ2-1, with 8 bases fitting TRBD2. The TCR was taken from a woman in her twenties or thirties in good health. Sequenced input: naive CD4+ T cells sorted from blood. This sample's subset: CD45RA+ positively selected. Written as DNA, the CDR3 is TGCGCCAGCGGACTAGCTCCGTACAATGAGCAGTTCTTC. It codes for CASGLAPYNEQFF.